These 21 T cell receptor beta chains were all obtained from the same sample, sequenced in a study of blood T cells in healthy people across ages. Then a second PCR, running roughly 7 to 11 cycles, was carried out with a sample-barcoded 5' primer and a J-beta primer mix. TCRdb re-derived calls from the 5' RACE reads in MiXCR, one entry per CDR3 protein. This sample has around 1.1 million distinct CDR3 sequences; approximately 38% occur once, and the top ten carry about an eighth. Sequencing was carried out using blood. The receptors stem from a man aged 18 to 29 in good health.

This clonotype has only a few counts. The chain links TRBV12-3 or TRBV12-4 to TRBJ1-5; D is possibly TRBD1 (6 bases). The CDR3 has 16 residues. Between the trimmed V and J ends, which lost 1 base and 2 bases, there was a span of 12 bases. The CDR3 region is CASSLDRTAGNQPQHF. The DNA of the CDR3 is TGTGCCAGCAGTTTAGATCGGACAGCCGGCAATCAGCCCCAGCATTTT.

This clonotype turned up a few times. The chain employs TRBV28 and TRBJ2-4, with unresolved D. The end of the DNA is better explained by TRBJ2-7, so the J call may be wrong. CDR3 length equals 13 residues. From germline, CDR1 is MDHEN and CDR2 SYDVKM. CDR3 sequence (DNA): TGTGCCAGCAGTTTATTTGGGAAAAGCGAGCAGTACTTC. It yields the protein CASSLFGKSEQYF.

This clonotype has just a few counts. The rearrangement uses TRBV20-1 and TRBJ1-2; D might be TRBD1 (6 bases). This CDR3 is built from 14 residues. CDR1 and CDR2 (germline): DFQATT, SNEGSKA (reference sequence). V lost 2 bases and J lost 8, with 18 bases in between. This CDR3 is CSARIRQTGGGYTF. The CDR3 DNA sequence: TGCAGTGCTAGAATCCGGCAGACAGGAGGAGGCTACACCTTC.

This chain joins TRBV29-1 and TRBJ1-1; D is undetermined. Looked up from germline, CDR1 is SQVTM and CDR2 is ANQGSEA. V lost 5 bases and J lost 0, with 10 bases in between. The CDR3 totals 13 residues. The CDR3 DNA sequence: TGCAGCGTTATTAGGGTTATGAACACTGAAGCTTTCTTT. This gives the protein CSVIRVMNTEAFF.

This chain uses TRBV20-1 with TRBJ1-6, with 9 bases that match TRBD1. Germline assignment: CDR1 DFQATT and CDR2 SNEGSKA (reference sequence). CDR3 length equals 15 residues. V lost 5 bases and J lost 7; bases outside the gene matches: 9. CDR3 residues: CSAPGQGMYNSPLHF. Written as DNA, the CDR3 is TGCAGTGCTCCCGGACAGGGGATGTACAATTCACCCCTCCACTTT.

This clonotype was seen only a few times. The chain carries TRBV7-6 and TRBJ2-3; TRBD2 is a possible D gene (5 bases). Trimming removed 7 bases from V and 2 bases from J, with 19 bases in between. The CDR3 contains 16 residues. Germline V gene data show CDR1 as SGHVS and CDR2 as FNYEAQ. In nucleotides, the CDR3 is TGTGCCAGCACCCCCCGGGTGACTACCCCCACAGATACGCAGTATTTT. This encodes CASTPRVTTPTDTQYF.

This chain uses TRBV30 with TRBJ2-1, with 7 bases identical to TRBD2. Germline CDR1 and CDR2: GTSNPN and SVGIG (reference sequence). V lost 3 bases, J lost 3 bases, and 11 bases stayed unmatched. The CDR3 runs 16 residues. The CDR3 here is CAWSTQDGGIYNEQFF. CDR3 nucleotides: TGTGCCTGGAGCACCCAAGACGGGGGGATCTACAATGAGCAGTTCTTC.

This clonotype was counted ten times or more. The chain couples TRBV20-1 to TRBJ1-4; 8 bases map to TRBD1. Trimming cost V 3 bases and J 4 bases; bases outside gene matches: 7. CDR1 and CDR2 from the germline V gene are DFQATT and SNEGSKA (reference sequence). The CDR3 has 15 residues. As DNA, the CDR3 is TGCAGTGCTAGGGATAACAGGGGGAATAATGAAAAACTGTTTTTT. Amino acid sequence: CSARDNRGNNEKLFF.

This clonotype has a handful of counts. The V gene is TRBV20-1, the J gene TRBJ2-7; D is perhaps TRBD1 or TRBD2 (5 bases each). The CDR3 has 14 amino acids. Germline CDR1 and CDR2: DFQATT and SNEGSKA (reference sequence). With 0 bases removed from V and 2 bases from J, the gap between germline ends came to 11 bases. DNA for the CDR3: TGCAGTGCTAGAGATGTGGTGGGACCCTACGAGCAGTACTTC. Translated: CSARDVVGPYEQYF.

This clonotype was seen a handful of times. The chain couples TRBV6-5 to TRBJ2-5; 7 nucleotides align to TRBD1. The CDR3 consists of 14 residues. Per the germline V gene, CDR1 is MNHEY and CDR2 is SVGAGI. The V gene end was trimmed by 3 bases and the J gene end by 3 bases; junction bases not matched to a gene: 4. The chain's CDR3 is CASSYSGTEETQYF. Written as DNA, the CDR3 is TGTGCCAGCAGTTATAGTGGGACAGAAGAGACCCAGTACTTC.

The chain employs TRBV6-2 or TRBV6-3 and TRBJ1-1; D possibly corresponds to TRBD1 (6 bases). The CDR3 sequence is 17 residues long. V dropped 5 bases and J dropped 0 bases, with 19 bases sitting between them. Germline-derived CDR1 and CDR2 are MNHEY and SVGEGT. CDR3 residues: CASSDQQGPDMNTEAFF. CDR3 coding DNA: TGTGCCAGCAGTGACCAACAGGGACCAGACATGAACACTGAAGCTTTCTTT.

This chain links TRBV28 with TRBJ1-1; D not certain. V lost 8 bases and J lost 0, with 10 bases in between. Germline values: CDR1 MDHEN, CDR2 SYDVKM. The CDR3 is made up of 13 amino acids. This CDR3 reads CASQAPMNTEAFF. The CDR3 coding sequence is TGTGCCAGCCAGGCGCCGATGAACACTGAAGCTTTCTTT.

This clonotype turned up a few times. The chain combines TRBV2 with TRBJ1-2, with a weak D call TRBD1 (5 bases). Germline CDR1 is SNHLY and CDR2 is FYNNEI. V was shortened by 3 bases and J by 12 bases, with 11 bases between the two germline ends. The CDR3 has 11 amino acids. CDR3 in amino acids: CASSESGTHTF. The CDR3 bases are TGTGCCAGCAGTGAGTCAGGGACCCACACCTTC.

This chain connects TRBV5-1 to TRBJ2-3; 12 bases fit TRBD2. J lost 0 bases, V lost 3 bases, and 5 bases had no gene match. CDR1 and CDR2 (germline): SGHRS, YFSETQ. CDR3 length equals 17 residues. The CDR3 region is CASSWGTSGRSTDTQYF. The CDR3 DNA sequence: TGCGCCAGCAGCTGGGGGACTAGCGGGCGAAGCACAGATACGCAGTATTTT.

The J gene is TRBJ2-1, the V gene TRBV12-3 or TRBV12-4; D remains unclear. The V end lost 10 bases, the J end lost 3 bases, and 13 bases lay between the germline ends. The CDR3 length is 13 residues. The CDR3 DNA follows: TGTGCCAACAACCCCCTTAACTACAATGAGCAGTTCTTC. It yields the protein CANNPLNYNEQFF.

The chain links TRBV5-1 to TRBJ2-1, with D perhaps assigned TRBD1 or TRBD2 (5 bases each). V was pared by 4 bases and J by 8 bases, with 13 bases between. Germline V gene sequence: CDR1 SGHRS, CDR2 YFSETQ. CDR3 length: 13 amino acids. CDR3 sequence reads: CASSPGDVDEQFF. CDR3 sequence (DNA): TGCGCCAGCAGCCCCGGGGACGTGGATGAGCAGTTCTTC.

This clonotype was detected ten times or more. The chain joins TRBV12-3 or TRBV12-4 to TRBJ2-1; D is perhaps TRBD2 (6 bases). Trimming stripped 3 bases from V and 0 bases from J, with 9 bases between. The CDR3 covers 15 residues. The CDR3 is CASSLGGPSYNEQFF. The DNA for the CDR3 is TGTGCCAGCAGTTTGGGGGGACCCTCCTACAATGAGCAGTTCTTC.

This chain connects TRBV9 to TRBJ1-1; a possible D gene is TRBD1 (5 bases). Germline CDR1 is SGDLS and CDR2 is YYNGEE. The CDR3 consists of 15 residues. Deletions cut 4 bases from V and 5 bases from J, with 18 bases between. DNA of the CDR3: TGTGCCAGCAGCAGGACAAACTCAATGGGGACTGAAGCTTTCTTT. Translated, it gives CASSRTNSMGTEAFF.

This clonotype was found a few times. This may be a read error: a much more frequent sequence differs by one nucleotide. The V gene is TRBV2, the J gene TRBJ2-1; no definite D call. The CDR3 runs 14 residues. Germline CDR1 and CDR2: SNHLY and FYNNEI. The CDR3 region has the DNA TGTGTCAGCAGTGAAGACGCAGCCTACAATGAGCAGTTCTTC. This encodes CVSSEDAAYNEQFF.

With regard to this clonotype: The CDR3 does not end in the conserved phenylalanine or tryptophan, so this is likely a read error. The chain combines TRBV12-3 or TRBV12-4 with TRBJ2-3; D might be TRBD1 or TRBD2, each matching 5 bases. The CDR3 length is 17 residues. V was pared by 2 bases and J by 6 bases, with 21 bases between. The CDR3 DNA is TGTGCCAGCAGTTTAAGGGCCATGGCAGGGACGGAGGATACGCAGTATTTA. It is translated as CASSLRAMAGTEDTQYL.

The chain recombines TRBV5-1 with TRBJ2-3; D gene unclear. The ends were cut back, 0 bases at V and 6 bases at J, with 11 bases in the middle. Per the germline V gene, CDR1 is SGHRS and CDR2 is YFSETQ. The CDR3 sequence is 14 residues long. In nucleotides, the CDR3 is TGCGCCAGCAGCTTGGAGGCAGTACTTGATACGCAGTATTTT. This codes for CASSLEAVLDTQYF.